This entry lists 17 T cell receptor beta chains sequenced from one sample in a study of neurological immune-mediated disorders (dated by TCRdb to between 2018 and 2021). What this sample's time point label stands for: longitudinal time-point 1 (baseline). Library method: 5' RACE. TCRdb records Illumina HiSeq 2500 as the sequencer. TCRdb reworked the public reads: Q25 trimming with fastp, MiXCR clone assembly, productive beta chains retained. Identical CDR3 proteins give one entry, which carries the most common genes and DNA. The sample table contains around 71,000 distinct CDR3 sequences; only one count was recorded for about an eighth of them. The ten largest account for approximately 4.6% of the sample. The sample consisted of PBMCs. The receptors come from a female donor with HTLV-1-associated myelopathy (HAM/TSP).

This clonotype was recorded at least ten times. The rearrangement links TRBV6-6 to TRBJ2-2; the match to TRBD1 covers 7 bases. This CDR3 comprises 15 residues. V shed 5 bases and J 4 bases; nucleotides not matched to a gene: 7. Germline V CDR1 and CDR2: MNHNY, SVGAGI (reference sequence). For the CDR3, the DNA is TGTGCCAGCAGTGGCCGACAGGGTGGCACCGGGGAGCTGTTTTTT. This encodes CASSGRQGGTGELFF.

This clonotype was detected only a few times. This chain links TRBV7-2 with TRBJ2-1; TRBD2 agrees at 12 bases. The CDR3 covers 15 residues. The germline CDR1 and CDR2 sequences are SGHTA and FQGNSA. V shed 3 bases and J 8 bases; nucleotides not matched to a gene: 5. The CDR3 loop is CASSLRLAGAYEQFF. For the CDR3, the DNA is TGTGCCAGCAGCTTGCGACTAGCGGGGGCCTATGAGCAGTTCTTC.

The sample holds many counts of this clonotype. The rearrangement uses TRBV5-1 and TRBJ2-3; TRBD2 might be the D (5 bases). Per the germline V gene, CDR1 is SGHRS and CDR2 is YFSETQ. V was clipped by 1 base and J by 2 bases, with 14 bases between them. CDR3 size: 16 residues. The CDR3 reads CASSLSRAATTDTQYF. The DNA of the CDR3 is TGCGCCAGCAGCTTGTCGCGAGCGGCGACCACAGATACGCAGTATTTT.

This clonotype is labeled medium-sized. Here the CDR3 reads CASGISGRDEQFF. In DNA form, the CDR3 reads TGCGCCAGCGGGATCAGCGGGCGCGATGAGCAGTTCTTC. The chain combines TRBV5-1 with TRBJ2-1, with D maybe TRBD2 (6 bases). V lost 7 bases, J lost 8 bases, and 16 bases lay in between. CDR1 SGHRS and CDR2 YFSETQ come from the germline V gene. CDR3 size: 13 residues.

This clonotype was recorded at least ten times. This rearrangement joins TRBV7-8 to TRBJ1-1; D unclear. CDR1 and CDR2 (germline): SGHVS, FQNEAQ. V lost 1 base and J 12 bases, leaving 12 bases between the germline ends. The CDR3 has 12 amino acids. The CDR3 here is CASSLGARGPFF. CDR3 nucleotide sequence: TGTGCCAGCAGCTTAGGGGCCCGGGGTCCTTTCTTT.

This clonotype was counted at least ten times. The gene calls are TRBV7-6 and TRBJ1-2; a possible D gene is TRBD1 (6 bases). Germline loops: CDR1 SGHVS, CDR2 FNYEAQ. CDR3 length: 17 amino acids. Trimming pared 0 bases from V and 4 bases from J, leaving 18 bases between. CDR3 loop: CASSLAPEGGLFYGYTF. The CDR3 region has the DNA TGTGCCAGCAGCTTAGCGCCCGAAGGGGGTCTGTTCTATGGCTACACCTTC.

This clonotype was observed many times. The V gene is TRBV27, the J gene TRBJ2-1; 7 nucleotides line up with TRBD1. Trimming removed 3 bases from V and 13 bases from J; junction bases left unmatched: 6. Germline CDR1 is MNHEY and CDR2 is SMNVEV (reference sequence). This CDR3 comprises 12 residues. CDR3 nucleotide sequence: TGTGCCAGCAGTTTCGCCAGGGGGTCTCAGTTCTTC. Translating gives CASSFARGSQFF.

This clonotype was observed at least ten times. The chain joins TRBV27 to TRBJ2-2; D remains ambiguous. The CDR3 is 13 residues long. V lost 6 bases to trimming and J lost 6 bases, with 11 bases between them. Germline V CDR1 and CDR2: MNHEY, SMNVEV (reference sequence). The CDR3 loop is CASRNFGAGELFF. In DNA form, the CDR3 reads TGTGCCAGCAGAAATTTTGGCGCCGGGGAGCTGTTTTTT.

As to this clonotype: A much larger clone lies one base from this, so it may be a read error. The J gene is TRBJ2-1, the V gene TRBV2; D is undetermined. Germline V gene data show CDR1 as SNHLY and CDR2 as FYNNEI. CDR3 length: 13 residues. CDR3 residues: CASSEAGYNEQLF. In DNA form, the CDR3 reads TGTGCCAGCAGTGAAGCGGGCTACAATGAGCAGTTATTC.

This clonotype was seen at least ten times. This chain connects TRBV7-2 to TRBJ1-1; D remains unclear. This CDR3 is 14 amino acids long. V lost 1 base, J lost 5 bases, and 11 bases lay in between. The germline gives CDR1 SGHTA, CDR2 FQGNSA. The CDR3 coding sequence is TGTGCCAGCAGCTTAGTTCTTATCGGGACTGAAGCTTTCTTT. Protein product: CASSLVLIGTEAFF.

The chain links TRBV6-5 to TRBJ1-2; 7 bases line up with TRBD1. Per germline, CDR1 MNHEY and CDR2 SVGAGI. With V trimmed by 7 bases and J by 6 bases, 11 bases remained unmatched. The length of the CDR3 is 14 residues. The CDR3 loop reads CASTEGTAVDGYTF. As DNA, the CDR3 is TGTGCCAGCACTGAAGGGACAGCGGTAGATGGCTACACCTTC.

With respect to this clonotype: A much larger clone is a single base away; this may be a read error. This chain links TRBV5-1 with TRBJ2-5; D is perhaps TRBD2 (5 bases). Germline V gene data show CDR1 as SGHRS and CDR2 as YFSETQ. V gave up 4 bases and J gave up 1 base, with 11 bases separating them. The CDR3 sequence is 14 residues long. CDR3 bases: TGCGCCAGCAGCCCCACTAGTTCCCAAGAGACCCAGTACTTC. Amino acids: CASSPTSSQETQYF. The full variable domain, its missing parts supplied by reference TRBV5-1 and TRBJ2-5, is KAGVTQTPRYLIKTRGQQVTLSCSPISGHRSVSWYQQTPGQGLQFLFEYFSETQRNKGNFPGRFSGRQFSNSRSEMNVSTLELGDSALYLCASSPTSSQETQYFGPGTRLLVL.

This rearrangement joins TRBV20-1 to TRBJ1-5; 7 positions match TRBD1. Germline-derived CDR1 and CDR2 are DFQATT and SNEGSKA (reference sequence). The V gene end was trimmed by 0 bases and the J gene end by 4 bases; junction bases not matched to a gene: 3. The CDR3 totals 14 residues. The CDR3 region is CSAREQGRNQPQHF. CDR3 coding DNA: TGCAGTGCTAGAGAACAGGGGCGGAATCAGCCCCAGCATTTT.

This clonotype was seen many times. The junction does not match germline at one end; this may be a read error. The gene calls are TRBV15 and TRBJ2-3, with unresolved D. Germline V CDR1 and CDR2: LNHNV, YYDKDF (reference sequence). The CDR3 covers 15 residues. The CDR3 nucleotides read TGTGCTACCAGCCCTAGACTCTCGGGCGCAGATACGCAGTATTTT. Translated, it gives CATSPRLSGADTQYF. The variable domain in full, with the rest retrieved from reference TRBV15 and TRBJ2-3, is DAMVIQNPRYQVTQFGKPVTLSCSQTLNHNVMYWYQQKSSQAPKLLFHYYDKDFNNEADTPDNFQSRRPNTSFCFLDIRSPGLGDTAMYLCATSPRLSGADTQYFGPGTRLTVL.

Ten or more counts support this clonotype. The CDR3 DNA reads as TGCGCCAGCAAAGACTTCCCCTCGGGTCCCGGGGAGCTGTTTTTT. As protein: CASKDFPSGPGELFF. This chain connects TRBV5-1 to TRBJ2-2, with unresolved D. CDR1 and CDR2 from the germline V gene are SGHRS and YFSETQ. This CDR3 has 15 residues. Trimming took off 6 bases at V and 6 bases at J, with 18 bases between the two ends. Complete variable domain (other parts from reference TRBV5-1 and TRBJ2-2): KAGVTQTPRYLIKTRGQQVTLSCSPISGHRSVSWYQQTPGQGLQFLFEYFSETQRNKGNFPGRFSGRQFSNSRSEMNVSTLELGDSALYLCASKDFPSGPGELFFGEGSRLTVL.

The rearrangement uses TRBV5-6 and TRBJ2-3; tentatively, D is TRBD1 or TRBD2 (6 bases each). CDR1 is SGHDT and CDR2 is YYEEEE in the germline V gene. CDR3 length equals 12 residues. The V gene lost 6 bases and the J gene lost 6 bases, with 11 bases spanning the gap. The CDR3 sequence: CASKGGRDTQYF. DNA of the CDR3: TGTGCCAGCAAGGGGGGCCGGGATACGCAGTATTTT.

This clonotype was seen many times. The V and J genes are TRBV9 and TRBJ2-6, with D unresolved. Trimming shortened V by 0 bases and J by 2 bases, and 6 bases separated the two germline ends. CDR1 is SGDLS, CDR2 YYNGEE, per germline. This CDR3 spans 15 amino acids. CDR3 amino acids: CASSVGAAGANVLTF. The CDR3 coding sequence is TGTGCCAGCAGCGTAGGGGCCGCTGGGGCCAACGTCCTGACTTTC. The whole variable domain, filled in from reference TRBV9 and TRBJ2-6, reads DSGVTQTPKHLITATGQRVTLRCSPRSGDLSVYWYQQSLDQGLQFLIQYYNGEERAKGNILERFSAQQFPDLHSELNLSSLELGDSALYFCASSVGAAGANVLTFGAGSRLTVL.